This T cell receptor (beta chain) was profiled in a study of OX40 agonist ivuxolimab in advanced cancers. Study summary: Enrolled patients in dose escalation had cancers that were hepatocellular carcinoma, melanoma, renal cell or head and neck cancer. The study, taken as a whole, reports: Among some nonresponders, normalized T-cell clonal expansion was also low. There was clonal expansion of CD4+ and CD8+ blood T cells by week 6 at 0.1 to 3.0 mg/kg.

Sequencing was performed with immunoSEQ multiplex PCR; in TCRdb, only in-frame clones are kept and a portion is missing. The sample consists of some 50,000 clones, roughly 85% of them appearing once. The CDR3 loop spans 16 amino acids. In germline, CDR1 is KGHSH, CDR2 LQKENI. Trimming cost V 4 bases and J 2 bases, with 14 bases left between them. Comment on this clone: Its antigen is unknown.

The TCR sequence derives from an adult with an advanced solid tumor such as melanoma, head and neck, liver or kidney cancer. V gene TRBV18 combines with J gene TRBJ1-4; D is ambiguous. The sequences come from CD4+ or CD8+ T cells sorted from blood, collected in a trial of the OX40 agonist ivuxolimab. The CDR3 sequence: CASSLRIGSTNEKLFF. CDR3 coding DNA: TGTGCCAGCTCACTTCGAATTGGGTCTACTAATGAAAAACTGTTTTTT.